This T cell receptor beta chain was retrieved from a study of blood T cell repertoires in COVID-19. Per the original data handling: The authors estimated nucleated cell counts from reference gene primer amplification. Method: immunoSEQ multiplex PCR; TCRdb's copy keeps in-frame clones and lacks some. V, J and clone size derive from that table, while D and trimming were established from the DNA sequence. This sample has more than 150,000 clones, with about 86% found just once. This CDR3 comprises 14 residues. V was pared by 2 bases and J by 4 bases, with 4 bases of the junction left unmatched. Germline CDR1 reads MNHNY; CDR2 reads SVGAGI (reference sequence).

The sequence derives from a man aged 55-75 years with acute or convalescent COVID-19. Sequenced sample: peripheral blood. The chain is built from TRBV6-6 and TRBJ2-7; TRBD1 matches 8 bases. CDR3 coding DNA: TGTGCCAGCAGTTACCCAGGACAGGGTTACGAGCAGTACTTC. Translation gives CASSYPGQGYEQYF.